One sample yielded the 18 T cell receptor beta chains listed below, sequenced in a study of blood T cells in healthy people across ages. The use of a sample-barcoded 5' primer and a J-beta primer mix characterized a second PCR of roughly 7 to 11 cycles. TCRdb re-derived calls from the 5' RACE reads in MiXCR, one entry per CDR3 protein. This sample yields 730,000 or so distinct CDR3 sequences, of which around 40% are seen a single time; about 20% belongs to the top ten. Sequences were obtained from blood. Source of these receptors: a woman aged 60 to 75 in good health.

In this sample, this clonotype turned up a few times. The chain carries TRBV6-5 and TRBJ2-1; D tentatively reads TRBD1 or TRBD2 (5 bases each). Germline CDR1 and CDR2: MNHEY and SVGAGI. Trimming removed 5 bases from V and 7 bases from J, with 18 bases in between. The CDR3 runs to 15 residues. This chain's CDR3 is CASSPKGPWGNEQFF. Written as DNA, the CDR3 is TGTGCCAGCAGTCCCAAAGGCCCTTGGGGGAATGAGCAGTTCTTC.

The gene calls are TRBV24-1 and TRBJ2-7; tentatively, D is TRBD1 or TRBD2 (7 bases each). Trimming shortened V by 4 bases and J by 4 bases, and 13 bases separated the two germline ends. Per the germline V gene, CDR1 is KGHDR and CDR2 is SFDVKD. The CDR3 consists of 14 residues. The CDR3 DNA sequence: TGTGCCACCAGTGACGCCAGGGGGGGGTACGAGCAGTACTTC. Amino acid sequence: CATSDARGGYEQYF.

This chain joins TRBV11-2 and TRBJ2-7; 12 nucleotides line up with TRBD2. CDR3 size: 15 residues. Germline values: CDR1 SGHAT, CDR2 FQNNGV. Trimming cost V 2 bases and J 6 bases; bases outside gene matches: 5. In DNA form, the CDR3 reads TGTGCCAGCAGCTTAAATTCGGGACTAGCGGGCGAGCAGTACTTC. It is translated as CASSLNSGLAGEQYF.

There are a few counts of this clonotype. This chain uses TRBV18 with TRBJ2-5; D is unclear. The CDR3 runs 13 residues. Germline CDR1 KGHSH, CDR2 LQKENI. Trimming took off 2 bases at V and 1 base at J, with 5 bases between the two ends. CDR3 DNA: TGTGCCAGCTCACCAAACGGCCAAGAGACCCAGTACTTC. It specifies CASSPNGQETQYF.

This clonotype was seen ten or more times. The chain is built from TRBV12-3 or TRBV12-4 and TRBJ1-2, with D maybe TRBD1 (5 bases). Trimming left V 5 bases short and J 8 bases short, with 12 bases between. The CDR3 length is 12 residues. CDR3 sequence (DNA): TGTGCCAGCAGTCCATATGGGGGAGGCTACACCTTC. As protein: CASSPYGGGYTF.

This clonotype has a handful of counts. J is TRBJ1-1 and V is TRBV7-2; D is perhaps TRBD1 (5 bases). The germline V gene has CDR1 SGHTA and CDR2 FQGNSA. This CDR3 spans 14 amino acids. Trimming pared 0 bases from V and 5 bases from J, leaving 10 bases between. CDR3 DNA sequence: TGTGCCAGCAGCTTAGCCCAGGGCGAAACTGAAGCTTTCTTT. This gives the protein CASSLAQGETEAFF.

The sample holds a few counts of this clonotype. V gene TRBV7-9 combines with J gene TRBJ2-1, with D uncertain. Looked up from germline, CDR1 is SEHNR and CDR2 is FQNEAQ (reference sequence). Trimming removed 1 base at V and 2 bases at J, with 9 bases between. The CDR3 has 15 residues. CDR3 nucleotides: TGTGCCAGCAGCTTAGACTACATGGCCTACAATGAGCAGTTCTTC. Translating gives CASSLDYMAYNEQFF.

This clonotype was found many times. This chain connects TRBV29-1 to TRBJ2-7; D may be TRBD2 (6 bases). The CDR3 covers 14 residues. V lost 4 bases, J lost 3 bases, and 16 bases lay in between. The germline gives CDR1 SQVTM, CDR2 ANQGSEA. The CDR3 is CSVGKFGTDYEQYF. The CDR3 bases are TGCAGCGTTGGGAAATTCGGGACTGACTACGAGCAGTACTTC.

This clonotype appeared a single time. The chain has TRBV20-1 and TRBJ2-5, with TRBD1 matching 7 bases. Looked up from germline, CDR1 is DFQATT and CDR2 is SNEGSKA (reference sequence). V lost 4 bases and J lost 5; bases outside the gene matches: 10. This CDR3 has 14 amino acids. This CDR3 is CSAKGQGERETQYF. Written as DNA, the CDR3 is TGCAGTGCTAAGGGTCAGGGGGAACGGGAGACCCAGTACTTC.

The genes are TRBV4-2 and TRBJ2-5; TRBD2 matches 12 bases. Looked up from germline, CDR1 is LGHNA and CDR2 is YNFKEQ. The trim removed 8 bases at V and 4 bases at J, leaving 8 bases unmatched. This CDR3 region has 15 residues. The CDR3 DNA follows: TGTGCCAGCGGCGGACTAGCGGGGCCACGAGAGACCCAGTACTTC. It translates to CASGGLAGPRETQYF.

This clonotype occurred a few times. The genes are TRBV29-1 and TRBJ2-5; 7 bases align to TRBD2. With V trimmed by 2 bases and J by 11 bases, 14 bases remained unmatched. The CDR3 is made up of 14 amino acids. CDR1 SQVTM and CDR2 ANQGSEA come from the germline V gene. The DNA of the CDR3 is TGCAGCGTTGAAAGGGAGGGACCCGCGGGTCGGCAGTACTTC. Protein product: CSVEREGPAGRQYF.

This clonotype was found many times. The V gene is TRBV7-9, the J gene TRBJ2-5; 11 bases agree with TRBD2. The V segment lost 1 base and the J segment 5 bases; nucleotides outside the gene matches: 6. The germline V gene has CDR1 SEHNR and CDR2 FQNEAQ (reference sequence). CDR3 length: 16 amino acids. For the CDR3, the DNA is TGTGCCAGCAGCTTAGGAGCTAGCGGGGGGATGGAGACCCAGTACTTC. It translates to CASSLGASGGMETQYF. Combining the CDR3 with reference TRBV7-9 and TRBJ2-5 gives the whole variable domain DTGVSQNPRHKITKRGQNVTFRCDPISEHNRLYWYRQTLGQGPEFLTYFQNEAQLEKSRLLSDRFSAERPKGSFSTLEIQRTEQGDSAMYLCASSLGASGGMETQYFGPGTRLLVL.

Worth noting for this clonotype: Given a much more abundant clone one base away, this may be a read error. The chain joins TRBV3-1 to TRBJ1-2, with D unclear. Germline CDR1 reads LGHDT; CDR2 reads YNNKEL (reference sequence). This CDR3 contains 14 residues. Written as DNA, the CDR3 is TGTGCCAGCAGCCTATTGCGGGAGAACTATGGCTTCACCTTC. Protein: CASSLLRENYGFTF.

The rearrangement links TRBV29-1 to TRBJ2-7; a possible D gene is TRBD1 (6 bases). Per germline, CDR1 SQVTM and CDR2 ANQGSEA. V lost 8 bases and J 6 bases, leaving 20 bases between the germline ends. This CDR3 has 13 residues. This chain's CDR3 is CSITDSQGSEQYF. The CDR3 DNA sequence: TGCAGCATCACGGACAGCCAGGGTTCCGAGCAGTACTTC.

This sequence joins TRBV2 and TRBJ1-2; 9 bases fit TRBD1. The germline V gene encodes CDR1 SNHLY and CDR2 FYNNEI. Germline trimming cut 4 bases from V and 8 bases from J; bases unmatched to any gene: 5. This CDR3 comprises 13 residues. This CDR3 reads CASSGQGDGGYTF. The CDR3 nucleotides read TGTGCCAGCAGTGGACAGGGGGATGGCGGCTACACCTTC.

The chain combines TRBV15 with TRBJ2-5; D call uncertain. V was pared by 0 bases and J by 4 bases, with 12 bases between. The length of the CDR3 is 15 residues. The germline CDR1 and CDR2 sequences are LNHNV and YYDKDF (reference sequence). The CDR3 spells CATSRDPPVRETQYF. The CDR3 DNA reads as TGTGCCACCAGCAGAGATCCCCCTGTTCGAGAGACCCAGTACTTC.

The chain uses TRBV29-1 and TRBJ2-1, with D perhaps TRBD1 (5 bases). The germline V gene encodes CDR1 SQVTM and CDR2 ANQGSEA. Deletions cut 1 base from V and 8 bases from J, with 9 bases between. The CDR3 totals 12 residues. The CDR3 coding sequence is TGCAGCGTTGAAGGCAGGGCCCATGAGCAGTTCTTC. It specifies CSVEGRAHEQFF.

This clonotype was found many times. The chain recombines TRBV29-1 with TRBJ2-6; D unresolved. CDR1 and CDR2 (germline): SQVTM, ANQGSEA. The CDR3 runs to 15 residues. V was clipped by 4 bases and J by 0 bases, with 10 bases between them. Written as DNA, the CDR3 is TGCAGCGTTGGCAACACCAACTCTGGGGCCAACGTCCTGACTTTC. The encoded protein is CSVGNTNSGANVLTF.